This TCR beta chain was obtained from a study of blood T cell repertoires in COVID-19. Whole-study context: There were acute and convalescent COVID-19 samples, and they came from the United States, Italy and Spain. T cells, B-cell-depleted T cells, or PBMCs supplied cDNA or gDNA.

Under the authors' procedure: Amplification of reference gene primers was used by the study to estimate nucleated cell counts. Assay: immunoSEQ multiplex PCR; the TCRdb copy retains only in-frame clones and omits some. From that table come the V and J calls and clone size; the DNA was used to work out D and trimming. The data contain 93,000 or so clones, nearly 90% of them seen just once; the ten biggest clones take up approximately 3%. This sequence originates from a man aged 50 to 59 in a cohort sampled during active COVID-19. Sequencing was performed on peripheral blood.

The CDR3 is CASSLAPPGTDSNQPQHF. DNA of the CDR3: TGTGCCAGCAGCTTAGCCCCCCCTGGGACAGATAGCAATCAGCCCCAGCATTTT. V is TRBV7-6 and J is TRBJ1-5, with 7 bases fitting TRBD1. Per the germline V gene, CDR1 is SGHVS and CDR2 is FNYEAQ. The CDR3 consists of 18 residues. V lost 0 bases, J lost 0 bases, and 8 bases stayed unmatched.